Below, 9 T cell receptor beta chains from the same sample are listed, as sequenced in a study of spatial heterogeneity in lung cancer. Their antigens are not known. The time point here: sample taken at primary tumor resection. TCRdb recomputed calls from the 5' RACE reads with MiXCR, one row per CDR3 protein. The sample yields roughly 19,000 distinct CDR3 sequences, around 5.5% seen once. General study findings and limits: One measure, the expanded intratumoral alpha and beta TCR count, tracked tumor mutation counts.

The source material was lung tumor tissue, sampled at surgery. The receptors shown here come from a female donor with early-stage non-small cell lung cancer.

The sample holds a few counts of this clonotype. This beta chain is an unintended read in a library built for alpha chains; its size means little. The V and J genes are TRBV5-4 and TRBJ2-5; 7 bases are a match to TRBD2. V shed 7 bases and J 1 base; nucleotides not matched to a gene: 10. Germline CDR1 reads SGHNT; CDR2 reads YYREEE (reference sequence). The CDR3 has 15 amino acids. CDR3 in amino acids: CASSTPREAQETQYF. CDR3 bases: TGTGCCAGCTCAACCCCCCGGGAGGCCCAAGAGACCCAGTACTTC. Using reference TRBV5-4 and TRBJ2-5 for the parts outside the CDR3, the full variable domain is ETGVTQSPTHLIKTRGQQVTLRCSSQSGHNTVSWYQQALGQGPQFIFQYYREEENGRGNFPPRFSGLQFPNYSSELNVNALELDDSALYLCASSTPREAQETQYFGPGTRLLVL.

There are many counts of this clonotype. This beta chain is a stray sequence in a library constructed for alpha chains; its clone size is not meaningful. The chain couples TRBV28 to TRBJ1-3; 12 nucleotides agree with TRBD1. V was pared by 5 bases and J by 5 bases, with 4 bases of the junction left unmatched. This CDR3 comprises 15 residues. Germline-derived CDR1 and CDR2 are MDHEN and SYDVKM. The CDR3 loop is CASSGTGGTRNTIYF. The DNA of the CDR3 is TGTGCCAGCAGTGGGACAGGGGGCACTCGAAACACCATATATTTT.

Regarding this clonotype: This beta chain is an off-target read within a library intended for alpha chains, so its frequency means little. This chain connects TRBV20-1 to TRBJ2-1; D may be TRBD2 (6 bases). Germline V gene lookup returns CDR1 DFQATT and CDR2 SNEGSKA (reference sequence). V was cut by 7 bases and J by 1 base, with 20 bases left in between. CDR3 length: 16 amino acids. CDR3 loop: CSVKTLSGESYNEQFF. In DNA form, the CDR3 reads TGCAGTGTTAAAACACTTAGCGGAGAATCCTACAATGAGCAGTTCTTC.

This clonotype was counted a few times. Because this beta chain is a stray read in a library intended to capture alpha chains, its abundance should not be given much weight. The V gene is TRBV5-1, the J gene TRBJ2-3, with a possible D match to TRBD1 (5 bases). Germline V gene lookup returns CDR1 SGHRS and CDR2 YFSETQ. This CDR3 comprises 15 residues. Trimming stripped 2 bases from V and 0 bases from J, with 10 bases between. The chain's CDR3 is CASSFKGSSTDTQYF. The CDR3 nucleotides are TGCGCCAGCAGCTTCAAGGGGTCTAGCACAGATACGCAGTATTTT.

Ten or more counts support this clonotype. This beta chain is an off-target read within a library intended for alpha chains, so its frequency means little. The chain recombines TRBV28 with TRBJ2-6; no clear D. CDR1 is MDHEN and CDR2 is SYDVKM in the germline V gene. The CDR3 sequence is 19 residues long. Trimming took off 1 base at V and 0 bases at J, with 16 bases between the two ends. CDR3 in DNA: TGTGCCAGCAGTTTATTGGTTGAGCCCGACATCTCTGGGGCCAACGTCCTGACTTTC. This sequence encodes CASSLLVEPDISGANVLTF.

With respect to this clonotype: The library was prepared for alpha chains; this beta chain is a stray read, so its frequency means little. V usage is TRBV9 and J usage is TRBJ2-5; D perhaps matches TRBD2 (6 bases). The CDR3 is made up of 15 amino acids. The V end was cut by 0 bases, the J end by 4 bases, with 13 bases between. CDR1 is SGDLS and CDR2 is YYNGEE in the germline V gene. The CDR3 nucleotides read TGTGCCAGCAGCGTAGAGGCGGGGCCCCCAGAGACCCAGTACTTC. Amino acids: CASSVEAGPPETQYF.

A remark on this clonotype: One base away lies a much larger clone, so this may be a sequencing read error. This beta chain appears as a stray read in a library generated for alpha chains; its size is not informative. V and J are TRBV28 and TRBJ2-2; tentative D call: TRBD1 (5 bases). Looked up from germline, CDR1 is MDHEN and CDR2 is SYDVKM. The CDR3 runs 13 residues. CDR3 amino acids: CATDSTNTAELFF. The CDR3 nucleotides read TGTGCCACCGACAGTACGAACACCGCGGAGCTGTTTTTT.

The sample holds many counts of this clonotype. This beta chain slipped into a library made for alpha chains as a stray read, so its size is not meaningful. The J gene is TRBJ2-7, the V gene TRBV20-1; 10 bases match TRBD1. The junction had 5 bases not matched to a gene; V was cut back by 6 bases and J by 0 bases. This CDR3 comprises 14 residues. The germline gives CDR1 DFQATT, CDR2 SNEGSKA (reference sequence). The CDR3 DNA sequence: TGCAGTGCCGCCGGGACAGGGGCCTCCTACGAGCAGTACTTC. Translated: CSAAGTGASYEQYF.

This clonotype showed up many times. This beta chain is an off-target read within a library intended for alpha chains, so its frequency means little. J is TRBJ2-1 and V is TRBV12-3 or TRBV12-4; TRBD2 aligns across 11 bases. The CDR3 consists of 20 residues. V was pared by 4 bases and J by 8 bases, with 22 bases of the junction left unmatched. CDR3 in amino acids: CASSSALWEYSSGRRDEQFF. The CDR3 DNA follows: TGTGCCAGCAGTTCCGCTCTTTGGGAGTATTCTAGCGGGAGGAGGGATGAGCAGTTCTTC.